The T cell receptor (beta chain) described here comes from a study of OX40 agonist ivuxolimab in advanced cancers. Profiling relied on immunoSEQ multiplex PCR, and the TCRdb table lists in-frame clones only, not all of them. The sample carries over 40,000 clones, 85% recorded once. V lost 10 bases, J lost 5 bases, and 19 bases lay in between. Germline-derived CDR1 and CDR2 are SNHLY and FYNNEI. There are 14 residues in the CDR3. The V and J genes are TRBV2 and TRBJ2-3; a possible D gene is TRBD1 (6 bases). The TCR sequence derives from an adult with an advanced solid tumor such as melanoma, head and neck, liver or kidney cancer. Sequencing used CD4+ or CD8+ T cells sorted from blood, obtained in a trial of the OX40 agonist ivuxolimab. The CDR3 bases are TGTGCCACGGCAGAGGGGGATGATGGAGATACGCAGTATTTT. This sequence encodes CATAEGDDGDTQYF.